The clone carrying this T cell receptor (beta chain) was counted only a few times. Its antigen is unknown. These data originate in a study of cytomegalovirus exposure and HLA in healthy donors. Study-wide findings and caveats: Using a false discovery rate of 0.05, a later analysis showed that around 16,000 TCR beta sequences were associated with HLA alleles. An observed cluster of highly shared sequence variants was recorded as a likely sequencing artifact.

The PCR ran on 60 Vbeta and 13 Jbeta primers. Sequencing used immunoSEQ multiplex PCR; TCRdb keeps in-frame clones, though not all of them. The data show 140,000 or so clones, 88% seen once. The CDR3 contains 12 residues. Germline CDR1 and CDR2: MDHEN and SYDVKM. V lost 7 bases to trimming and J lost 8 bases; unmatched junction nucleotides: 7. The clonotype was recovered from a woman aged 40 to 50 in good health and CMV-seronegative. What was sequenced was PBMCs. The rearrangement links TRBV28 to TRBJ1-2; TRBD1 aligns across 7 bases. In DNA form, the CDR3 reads TGTGCCAGCACCGCAGGGGGGCAAGGCTACACCTTC. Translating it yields CASTAGGQGYTF.